One and the same sample provided the 18 T cell receptor beta chains below, sequenced in a study of shared clonotypes between healthy human individuals. Libraries were prepared by immunoSEQ multiplex PCR; TCRdb keeps only in-frame clonotypes and omits some of them. Among a few hundred thousand clones, roughly 95% were seen once, and the ten largest hold over 0.09%. Naive CD8 cells lacked CD45RO, underwent positive selection for CCR7 and left out terminally differentiated effector memory CD45RA+ cells. The sequencing input was naive CD8+ T cells sorted from blood. The origin of the receptors is a woman in her twenties or thirties in good health.

The chain employs TRBV28 and TRBJ2-1; D is possibly TRBD1 (6 bases). The CDR3 contains 13 residues. The ends were cut back, 8 bases at V and 7 bases at J, with 15 bases in the middle. The germline V gene has CDR1 MDHEN and CDR2 SYDVKM. The CDR3 sequence is CASLTARGNEQFF. CDR3 coding DNA: TGTGCCAGCCTAACCGCCAGGGGAAATGAGCAGTTCTTC. The variable domain in full, with the rest retrieved from reference TRBV28 and TRBJ2-1, is DVKVTQSSRYLVKRTGEKVFLECVQDMDHENMFWYRQDPGLGLRLIYFSYDVKMKEKGDIPEGYSVSREKKERFSLILESASTNQTSMYLCASLTARGNEQFFGPGTRLTVL.

The chain recombines TRBV5-4 with TRBJ2-5, with D perhaps given as TRBD1 or TRBD2 (5 bases each). The ends were cut back, 1 base at V and 4 bases at J, with 8 bases in the middle. CDR3 length equals 13 residues. Per the germline V gene, CDR1 is SGHNT and CDR2 is YYREEE (reference sequence). The CDR3 nucleotides are TGTGCCAGCAGCTTGACAGGAGGAGAGACCCAGTACTTC. It yields the protein CASSLTGGETQYF.

This rearrangement joins TRBV19 to TRBJ2-1; 10 bases are shared with TRBD2. The CDR3 is made up of 14 amino acids. Germline V gives CDR1 LNHDA, CDR2 SQIVND (reference sequence). Trimming cost V 3 bases and J 5 bases; bases outside gene matches: 1. The CDR3 coding sequence is TGTGCCAGTAGTATCACTAGCGGGGACAATGAGCAGTTCTTC. This encodes CASSITSGDNEQFF.

The genes are TRBV11-2 and TRBJ2-7, with D perhaps assigned TRBD1 or TRBD2 (5 bases each). Germline V gene lookup returns CDR1 SGHAT and CDR2 FQNNGV. The CDR3 runs 15 residues. V gave up 1 base and J gave up 4 bases, with 14 bases separating them. CDR3 region: CASSLAGRTFYEQYF. CDR3 sequence (DNA): TGTGCCAGCAGCTTAGCGGGACGGACTTTTTACGAGCAGTACTTC.

This rearrangement joins TRBV27 to TRBJ2-7, with TRBD2 matching over 7 bases. Per the germline V gene, CDR1 is MNHEY and CDR2 is SMNVEV (reference sequence). J gave up 4 bases and V 3 bases, and 6 bases lay outside the gene matches. CDR3 length: 14 residues. This CDR3 reads CASSLSVRGYEQYF. The DNA of the CDR3 is TGTGCCAGCAGTTTGTCGGTGCGGGGGTACGAGCAGTACTTC.

The chain is built from TRBV13 and TRBJ2-3; 7 bases align to TRBD1. The CDR3 length is 17 residues. The V gene's germline CDR1 is PRHDT and CDR2 FYEKMQ (reference sequence). The ends lost 5 bases at V and 2 bases at J; junction bases unmatched: 13. CDR3 sequence: CASSEGAIPGNTDTQYF. In DNA form, the CDR3 reads TGTGCCAGCAGCGAGGGGGCGATCCCTGGGAACACAGATACGCAGTATTTT.

The V gene is TRBV12-5, the J gene TRBJ2-1; D is uncertain. The germline CDR1 and CDR2 sequences are LGHNT and FRNRAP. This CDR3 is built from 11 residues. Trimming removed 2 bases from V and 9 bases from J, with 5 bases in between. The CDR3 DNA follows: TGTGCTAGTGGTTTGATGGGTGAGCAGTTCTTC. Translation: CASGLMGEQFF.

This chain connects TRBV7-6 to TRBJ2-5, with a weak D call TRBD2 (5 bases). This CDR3 is 14 amino acids long. CDR1 and CDR2 (germline): SGHVS, FNYEAQ. Deletions cut 5 bases from V and 3 bases from J, with 13 bases between. CDR3 residues: CASSPWGAEETQYF. The CDR3 DNA reads as TGTGCCAGCAGCCCCTGGGGAGCGGAAGAGACCCAGTACTTC.

J is TRBJ1-2 and V is TRBV5-8; 7 nucleotides match TRBD1. Germline V gene data show CDR1 as SGHTS and CDR2 as YDEGEE. Trimming took 4 bases from V and 1 from J; bases not matched to a gene: 10. This CDR3 is 16 amino acids long. This CDR3 reads CASSPLLGQDNYGYTF. In DNA form, the CDR3 reads TGTGCCAGCAGCCCTCTATTAGGACAGGATAACTATGGCTACACCTTC.

V is TRBV6-4 and J is TRBJ2-7; D is unclear. V was shortened by 3 bases and J by 3 bases, with 15 bases between the two germline ends. CDR1 and CDR2 from the germline V gene are MRHNA and SNTAGT. The CDR3 extends over 15 amino acids. CDR3 nucleotides: TGTGCCAGCAGTGAGGAGTTTTCCTCTCTCTACGAGCAGTACTTC. This codes for CASSEEFSSLYEQYF.

The chain has TRBV7-8 and TRBJ2-7, with a possible D match to TRBD2 (6 bases). The CDR3 contains 14 residues. CDR1 is SGHVS, CDR2 FQNEAQ, per germline. Trimming took off 5 bases at V and 3 bases at J, with 14 bases between the two ends. Here the CDR3 DNA reads TGTGCCAGCAGCGACACTAGCAGTCACTACGAGCAGTACTTC. Protein product: CASSDTSSHYEQYF.

In this sample, this clone turned up a few times. The chain couples TRBV7-9 to TRBJ1-1; TRBD1 might be the D (5 bases). The ends were cut back, 5 bases at V and 6 bases at J, with 16 bases in the middle. Per the germline V gene, CDR1 is SEHNR and CDR2 is FQNEAQ (reference sequence). The CDR3 runs 14 residues. The CDR3 bases are TGTGCCAGCAGCCCCAGACAAGGGGACGCTGAAGCTTTCTTT. This sequence encodes CASSPRQGDAEAFF.

The chain recombines TRBV27 with TRBJ2-7; D is unclear. The CDR3 sequence is 14 residues long. The V end lost 8 bases, the J end lost 2 bases, and 16 bases lay between the germline ends. Germline CDR1 reads MNHEY; CDR2 reads SMNVEV (reference sequence). This CDR3 is CASGQLRAPYEQYF. As DNA, the CDR3 is TGTGCCAGCGGCCAACTCCGGGCCCCCTACGAGCAGTACTTC.

In its sample, this clone was seen once. The chain couples TRBV25-1 to TRBJ2-5; 7 bases are a match to TRBD1. V lost 8 bases and J lost 5; bases outside the gene matches: 8. CDR3 length equals 13 residues. CDR1 and CDR2 from the germline V gene are MGHDK and SYGVNS. CDR3 sequence (DNA): TGTGCCAGCTCATGGACAGGACGCGAGACCCAGTACTTC. This encodes CASSWTGRETQYF.

V gene TRBV19 combines with J gene TRBJ2-7; 8 positions match TRBD1. The germline V gene encodes CDR1 LNHDA and CDR2 SQIVND (reference sequence). J lost 5 bases, V lost 5 bases, and 8 bases had no gene match. CDR3 size: 14 residues. The CDR3 protein is CASSVAGTGDEQYF. The CDR3 coding sequence is TGTGCCAGTAGTGTTGCCGGGACAGGCGACGAGCAGTACTTC.

The V gene is TRBV6-5, the J gene TRBJ2-1; 7 bases agree with TRBD1. The V segment lost 8 bases and the J segment 4 bases; nucleotides outside the gene matches: 11. The CDR3 sequence is 15 residues long. CDR1 is MNHEY, CDR2 SVGAGI, per germline. This CDR3 is CASAPDRPEYNEQFF. The CDR3 DNA is TGTGCCAGCGCCCCGGACAGGCCCGAATACAATGAGCAGTTCTTC.

As DNA, the CDR3 is TGCGCCAGCAGCCATGTTGGGGGAGGCACTGAAGCTTTCTTT. The encoded protein is CASSHVGGGTEAFF. The chain combines TRBV4-1 with TRBJ1-1, with D perhaps TRBD1 (5 bases). V lost 3 bases, J lost 4 bases, and 12 bases lay in between. The germline V gene has CDR1 MGHRA and CDR2 YSYEKL. The CDR3 is made up of 14 amino acids.

The rearrangement joins TRBV28 to TRBJ1-5; the D is unclear. V dropped 3 bases and J dropped 5 bases, with 17 bases sitting between them. In germline, CDR1 is MDHEN, CDR2 SYDVKM. This CDR3 contains 16 residues. CDR3 sequence: CASSLAGGFGDQPQHF. The DNA for the CDR3 is TGTGCCAGCAGTTTGGCGGGAGGATTTGGTGATCAGCCCCAGCATTTT.